This is a list of T cell receptor beta chains from one sample in a study of control samples from healthy donors and cancer patients. Profiled with immunoSEQ multiplex PCR; TCRdb holds only in-frame clones, not every one. Counted here are 100,000 to 120,000 clones, roughly 90% occurring once; the ten biggest clones make up 3.7%. Sequencing was carried out using PBMCs. These receptors originate from a woman in her sixties or seventies with lung cancer. CDR3s include the opening cysteine and the closing phenylalanine or tryptophan. A D gene is named only where the DNA matches it firmly. A row's size may be missing; if present it is once, few, many or a size class.

D gene: .
clone size: .
V gene: TRBV7-9
CDR3 length: 14
J gene: TRBJ1-1
CDR3 DNA: TGTGCCAGCAGCCCGCGGGAGATTAACACTGAAGCTTTCTTT
CDR3 protein: CASSPREINTEAFF

D gene: TRBD2
clone size: few
V gene: TRBV24-1
CDR3 length: 16
J gene: TRBJ2-3
CDR3 DNA: TGTGCCACCAGTGCCCACCTCGGGGAGGGCATGTTCACGCAGTATTTT
CDR3 protein: CATSAHLGEGMFTQYF

D gene: TRBD1
clone size: .
V gene: TRBV30
CDR3 length: 17
J gene: TRBJ1-2
CDR3 DNA: TGTGCCTGGAGTGCCTCCCTTCGACAGGGGTGGGAGGAAAGCTACACCTTC
CDR3 protein: CAWSASLRQGWEESYTF

D gene: TRBD2
clone size: .
V gene: TRBV18
CDR3 length: 17
J gene: TRBJ2-5
CDR3 DNA: TGTGCCAGCTCACCAAGGACTAGCGGAGGGGGCCAACGGACCCAGTACTTC
CDR3 protein: CASSPRTSGGGQRTQYF

D gene: .
clone size: .
V gene: TRBV6-5
CDR3 length: 14
J gene: TRBJ1-1
CDR3 DNA: TGTGCTAACGAGGTAGTGTGGACCCACACTGAAGCTTTCTTT
CDR3 protein: CANEVVWTHTEAFF

D gene: TRBD1
clone size: .
V gene: TRBV27
CDR3 length: 13
J gene: TRBJ2-7
CDR3 DNA: TGTGCCAGCAGATGGACAGGGGGTCACGAGCAGTACTTC
CDR3 protein: CASRWTGGHEQYF

D gene: .
clone size: .
V gene: TRBV12-3/TRBV12-4
CDR3 length: 13
J gene: TRBJ2-3
CDR3 DNA: TGTGCCAGCAGTGACAGCCACCCAGATACGCAGTATTTT
CDR3 protein: CASSDSHPDTQYF

D gene: .
clone size: .
V gene: TRBV27
CDR3 length: 15
J gene: TRBJ1-6
CDR3 DNA: TGTGCCAGCAGTCCCCGGGACACCTATAATTCACCCCTCCACTTT
CDR3 protein: CASSPRDTYNSPLHF

D gene: .
clone size: .
V gene: TRBV2
CDR3 length: 12
J gene: TRBJ2-4
CDR3 DNA: TGTGCCAGCAGTGAATGGGGCGACATTCAGTACTTC
CDR3 protein: CASSEWGDIQYF

D gene: TRBD2
clone size: few
V gene: TRBV3-1/TRBV3-2
CDR3 length: 16
J gene: TRBJ2-7
CDR3 DNA: TGTGCCAGCAGCCAATGGACTAGCGGAACCCCCTACGAGCAGTACTTC
CDR3 protein: CASSQWTSGTPYEQYF

D gene: TRBD1
clone size: once
V gene: TRBV5-1
CDR3 length: 16
J gene: TRBJ2-7
CDR3 DNA: TGCGCCAGCAGCATCTGGGGACAGACCATCTCCTACGAGCAGTACTTC
CDR3 protein: CASSIWGQTISYEQYF

D gene: TRBD1
clone size: .
V gene: TRBV11-2
CDR3 length: 14
J gene: TRBJ1-5
CDR3 DNA: TGTGCCAGCAGCTCCACAGGGGGCAGTCAGCCCCAGCATTTT
CDR3 protein: CASSSTGGSQPQHF

D gene: .
clone size: .
V gene: TRBV5-1
CDR3 length: 13
J gene: TRBJ2-3
CDR3 DNA: TGCGCCAGCAGCCCCGGGTTCACAGATACGCAGTATTTT
CDR3 protein: CASSPGFTDTQYF

D gene: TRBD1
clone size: few
V gene: TRBV7-9
CDR3 length: 15
J gene: TRBJ1-3
CDR3 DNA: TGTGCCAGCAGCTTAACAGGGGGCAAAGGAAACACCATATATTTT
CDR3 protein: CASSLTGGKGNTIYF

D gene: TRBD1
clone size: .
V gene: TRBV6-5
CDR3 length: 16
J gene: TRBJ2-1
CDR3 DNA: TGTGCCAGCAGTTACTCGGGATTATACAGGGGCTCCCCTCAGTTCTTC
CDR3 protein: CASSYSGLYRGSPQFF

D gene: .
clone size: .
V gene: TRBV3-1/TRBV3-2
CDR3 length: 14
J gene: TRBJ2-1
CDR3 DNA: TGTGCCAGCAGACCTTCTGCTAGTTCCAGTGAGCAGTTCTTC
CDR3 protein: CASRPSASSSEQFF